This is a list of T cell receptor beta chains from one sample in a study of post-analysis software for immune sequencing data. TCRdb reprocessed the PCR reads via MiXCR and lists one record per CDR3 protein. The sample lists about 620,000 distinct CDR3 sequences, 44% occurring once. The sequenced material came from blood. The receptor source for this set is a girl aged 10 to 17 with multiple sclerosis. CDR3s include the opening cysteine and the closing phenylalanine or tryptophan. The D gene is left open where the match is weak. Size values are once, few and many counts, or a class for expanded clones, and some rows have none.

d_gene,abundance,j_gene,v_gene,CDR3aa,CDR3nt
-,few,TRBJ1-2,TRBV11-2,CASRQPGRLSYGYTF,TGTGCCAGCAGGCAGCCGGGTCGCCTCTCCTATGGCTACACCTTC
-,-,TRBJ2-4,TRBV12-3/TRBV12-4,CASSLSYGAKNIQYF,TGTGCCAGCAGTTTGTCTTACGGAGCCAAAAACATTCAGTACTTC
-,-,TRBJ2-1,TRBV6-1,CASSESLTGDNEQFF,TGTGCCAGCAGTGAAAGTCTGACAGGCGACAATGAGCAGTTCTTC
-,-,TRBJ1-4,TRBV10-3,CAVRDAKEKLFF,TGTGCCGTTCGGGACGCAAAGGAAAAACTGTTTTTT
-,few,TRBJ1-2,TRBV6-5,CASSYSMSGNYGYTF,TGTGCCAGCAGTTACTCAATGTCGGGGAACTATGGCTACACCTTC
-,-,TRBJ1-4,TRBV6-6,CASSYPRPEKLFF,TGTGCCAGCAGTTACCCCAGGCCTGAAAAACTGTTTTTT
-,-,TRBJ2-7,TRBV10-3,CAISVGAYEQYF,TGTGCCATCAGTGTAGGAGCCTACGAGCAGTACTTC
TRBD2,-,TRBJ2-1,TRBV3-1,CASSQGWELAGGSPEQFF,TGTGCCAGCAGCCAAGGCTGGGAACTAGCGGGGGGTTCACCTGAGCAGTTCTTC
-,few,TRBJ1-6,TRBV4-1,CASSQEGASNSPLHF,TGCGCCAGCAGCCAAGAGGGGGCTAGTAATTCACCCCTCCACTTT
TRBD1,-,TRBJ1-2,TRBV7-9,CASSSNDRVDPYGYTF,TGTGCCAGCAGCTCCAATGACAGGGTCGACCCCTATGGCTACACCTTC
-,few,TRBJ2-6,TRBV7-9,CASSLGGGDSSGANVLTF,TGTGCCAGCAGCTTAGGAGGGGGAGACAGCTCTGGGGCCAACGTCCTGACTTTC
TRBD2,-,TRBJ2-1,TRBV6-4,CASSRTSGRGNEQFF,TGTGCCAGCAGCAGAACTAGCGGGAGGGGCAATGAGCAGTTCTTC
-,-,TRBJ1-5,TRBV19,CASNPRDGTYSNQPQHF,TGTGCCAGTAACCCCCGGGACGGGACCTATAGCAATCAGCCCCAGCATTTT
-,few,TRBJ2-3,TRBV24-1,CATSDPTPRTADTDTQYF,TGTGCCACCAGTGATCCCACACCAAGGACAGCTGACACAGATACGCAGTATTTT
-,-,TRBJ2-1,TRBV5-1,CASSPTSGPNNEQFF,TGCGCCAGCAGCCCAACCTCGGGACCAAACAATGAGCAGTTCTTC
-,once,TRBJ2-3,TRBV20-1,CSARNPRLGGDTQYF,TGCAGTGCTAGGAACCCCCGGTTGGGGGGAGATACGCAGTATTTT
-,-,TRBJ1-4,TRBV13,CASSLGGGPEEKLFF,TGTGCCAGCAGCTTAGGAGGGGGACCGGAGGAAAAACTGTTTTTT
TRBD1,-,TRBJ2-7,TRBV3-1,CASSQDRTGNRYEQYF,TGTGCCAGCAGCCAAGACCGGACAGGGAATCGCTACGAGCAGTACTTC
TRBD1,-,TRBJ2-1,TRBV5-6,CASSYFRQGPSTMEQFF,TGTGCCAGCAGCTATTTTAGACAGGGGCCTTCTACGATGGAGCAGTTCTTC
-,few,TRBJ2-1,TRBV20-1,CSAIGNEQFF,TGCAGTGCTATAGGCAATGAGCAGTTCTTC
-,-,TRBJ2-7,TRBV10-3,CAISELSSSYEQYF,TGTGCCATCAGTGAGTTATCCAGTTCCTACGAGCAGTACTTC
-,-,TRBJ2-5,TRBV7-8,CASIERHVQETQYF,TGTGCCAGCATTGAACGGCATGTCCAAGAGACCCAGTACTTC
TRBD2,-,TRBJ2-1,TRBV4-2,CASSPRTRQVYEQFF,TGTGCCAGCAGCCCGAGGACTAGGCAAGTCTATGAGCAGTTCTTC
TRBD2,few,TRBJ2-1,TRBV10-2,CASEGVASGFYNEQFF,TGCGCCAGCGAGGGAGTGGCTAGCGGGTTCTACAATGAGCAGTTCTTC
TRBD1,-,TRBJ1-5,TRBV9,CASSVETGRQPQHF,TGTGCCAGCAGCGTAGAGACAGGGAGGCAGCCCCAGCATTTT
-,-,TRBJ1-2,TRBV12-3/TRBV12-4,CASSLALGGSYGYTF,TGTGCCAGCAGTTTAGCGTTAGGTGGCAGCTATGGCTACACCTTC